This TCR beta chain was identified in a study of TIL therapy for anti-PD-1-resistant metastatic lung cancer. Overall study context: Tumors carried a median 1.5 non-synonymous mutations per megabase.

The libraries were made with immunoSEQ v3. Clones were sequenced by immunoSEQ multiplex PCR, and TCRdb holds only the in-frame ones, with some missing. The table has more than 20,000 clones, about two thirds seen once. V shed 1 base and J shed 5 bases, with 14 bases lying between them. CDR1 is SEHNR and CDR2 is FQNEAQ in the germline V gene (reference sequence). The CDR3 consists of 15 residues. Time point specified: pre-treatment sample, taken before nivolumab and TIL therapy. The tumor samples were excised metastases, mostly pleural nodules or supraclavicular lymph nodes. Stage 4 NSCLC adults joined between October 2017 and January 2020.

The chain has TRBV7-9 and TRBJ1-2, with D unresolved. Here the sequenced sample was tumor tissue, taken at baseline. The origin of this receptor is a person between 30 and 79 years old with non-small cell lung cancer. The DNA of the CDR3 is TGTGCCAGCAGCTTAGATCCGGAGTTGGAGTATGGCTACACCTTC. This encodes CASSLDPELEYGYTF.